This T cell receptor (beta chain) is drawn from a study of OX40 agonist ivuxolimab in advanced cancers. Notes on the study in general: CD8+ T cells were the subset that, on average, had more expanded clones than CD4+. Within 6 weeks, CD4+ and CD8+ blood T cells expanded clonally at 0.1 to 3.0 mg/kg.

TCRdb keeps only in-frame clones here, not all; method: immunoSEQ multiplex PCR. In the table there are 70,000 or so clones, approximately 86% of which are singletons. Per germline, CDR1 LGHNA and CDR2 YNFKEQ. The V end lost 2 bases, the J end lost 1 base, and 5 bases lay between the germline ends. The CDR3 has 14 residues. Points on this clone: Its matching antigen is unknown.

The sequence derives from an adult with an advanced solid tumor such as melanoma, head and neck, liver or kidney cancer. Sequencing was performed on CD4+ or CD8+ T cells sorted from blood, taken in a trial of the OX40 agonist ivuxolimab. The rearrangement uses TRBV4-2 and TRBJ2-2; unclear D gene. This CDR3 reads CASSQFRNTGELFF. The CDR3 nucleotides read TGTGCCAGCAGCCAATTCAGGAACACCGGGGAGCTGTTTTTT.